This is a list of T cell receptor beta chains from one sample in a study of control samples from healthy donors and cancer patients. This table comes from immunoSEQ multiplex PCR, and its TCRdb copy is limited to in-frame clones, with some not included. The profile shows about 10,000 clones, approximately 91% of them singletons. Specimen: PBMCs. The receptor source for this set is a man aged 55 to 69 with colorectal cancer. Each CDR3 is given with its conserved first and last residue. Each record gives: J gene, V gene, clone size, D gene, CDR3 DNA, CDR3 protein. The D gene is left open where the match is weak. Not all rows give a size; the values are once, few, many and, for expanded clones, a class.

>TRBJ2-7|TRBV30|NA|NA
TGTGCTCACGGCGCAGGATGGGACTACGAGCAGTACTTC
CAHGAGWDYEQYF
>TRBJ1-1|TRBV5-6|NA|NA
TGTGCCAGCAGGACACAGGGATTGAACACTGAAGCTTTCTTT
CASRTQGLNTEAFF
>TRBJ1-5|TRBV19|once|NA
TGTGCCAGTGGACGTGGCAATCAGCCCCAGCATTTT
CASGRGNQPQHF
>TRBJ2-5|TRBV6-5|once|NA
TGTGCCAGCTTGGATTTGGAGAACCAAGAGACCCAGTACTTC
CASLDLENQETQYF
>TRBJ1-5|TRBV6-2/TRBV6-3|NA|NA
TGTGCCAGCAGTTACGCCCCAACAGGGCGCCTCGGACAGCCCCAGCATTTT
CASSYAPTGRLGQPQHF
>TRBJ2-1|TRBV7-3|once|TRBD2
TGTGCCAGCAGCTTAGGGACTAGCTCCTACAATGAGCAGTTCTTC
CASSLGTSSYNEQFF
>TRBJ2-3|TRBV7-2|NA|NA
TGTGCCAGCAGCCCCCAGTCCTCGGATACGCAGTATTTT
CASSPQSSDTQYF
>TRBJ2-1|TRBV4-1|NA|TRBD2
TGCGCCAGCAGCCAACGACTAGCGGAAACCTACAATGAGCAGTTCTTC
CASSQRLAETYNEQFF
>TRBJ1-6|TRBV7-2|NA|NA
TGTGCCAGCAGCTTATGGGGGAAGGCTTTAGGAGGAAATTCACCCCTCCACTTT
CASSLWGKALGGNSPLHF
>TRBJ2-1|TRBV5-1|NA|NA
TGCGCCAGCAGCTTGGGTAGGGATGGGAATGAGCAGTTCTTC
CASSLGRDGNEQFF
>TRBJ1-5|TRBV28|NA|NA
TGTGCCAGCAGTTTAGAGAGTCATAGCAATCAGCCCCAGCATTTT
CASSLESHSNQPQHF